A selection of T cell receptor beta chains follows, all from one sample in a study of T cells in localized non-small cell lung cancer. Only in-frame clones appear in the TCRdb table, and some are missing; sequencing was by immunoSEQ multiplex PCR. The sample contains roughly 6,700 clones, around 40% of which appear only once. This specimen was lung tumor tissue, taken before any cancer treatment. All receptors derive from a man aged 35-75 years with stage III lung adenocarcinoma. The CDR3 runs from the conserved cysteine through the conserved F or W. Fields, in order: V gene, D gene, clone size, J gene, CDR3 DNA, CDR3 protein. The D gene is left open where the match is weak. The listing skips clone size in some rows; elsewhere it reads once, few, many or a size class.

V gene: TRBV2
D gene: TRBD2
clone size: few
J gene: TRBJ2-1
CDR3 DNA: TGTGCCAGCAGTTACGGACTAGCGGGAGCCACCAGTGAGCAGTTCTTC
CDR3 protein: CASSYGLAGATSEQFF

V gene: TRBV8-2
D gene: NA
clone size: NA
J gene: TRBJ1-3
CDR3 DNA: TGTGCCAGCAGTTTAAGAGCCACGAGCTCTGGAAACACCATATATTTT
CDR3 protein: CASSLRATSSGNTIYF

V gene: TRBV28
D gene: NA
clone size: NA
J gene: TRBJ2-5
CDR3 DNA: TGTGCCAGCAGTCCGACACTCATAAGGACAGTAGAGACCCAGTACTTC
CDR3 protein: CASSPTLIRTVETQYF

V gene: TRBV12-5
D gene: NA
clone size: few
J gene: TRBJ1-1
CDR3 DNA: TGTGCTAGTGGCCTACAGGGCAACACTGAAGCTTTCTTT
CDR3 protein: CASGLQGNTEAFF

V gene: TRBV15
D gene: NA
clone size: NA
J gene: TRBJ2-5
CDR3 DNA: TGTGCCACCAGCCCCCGCCGAGACAAGAGGGAGACCCAGTACTTC
CDR3 protein: CATSPRRDKRETQYF

V gene: TRBV6-8
D gene: NA
clone size: medium-sized
J gene: TRBJ2-3
CDR3 DNA: TGTGCCAGCAGGGCGAGCACAGATACGCAGTATTTT
CDR3 protein: CASRASTDTQYF

V gene: TRBV15
D gene: NA
clone size: NA
J gene: TRBJ2-7
CDR3 DNA: TGTGCCACCAGCAGACGGAGGGGGAGCAACGGCTACGAGCAGTACTTC
CDR3 protein: CATSRRRGSNGYEQYF

V gene: TRBV9
D gene: NA
clone size: once
J gene: TRBJ1-1
CDR3 DNA: TGTGCCAGCAGTTACAGCCCGAACACTGAAGCTTTCTTT
CDR3 protein: CASSYSPNTEAFF

V gene: TRBV19
D gene: NA
clone size: NA
J gene: TRBJ2-1
CDR3 DNA: TGTGCCAGGCCCCCCGCTAGCGACGGGAGTAATGAGCAGTTCTTC
CDR3 protein: CARPPASDGSNEQFF

V gene: TRBV6-8
D gene: NA
clone size: NA
J gene: TRBJ1-1
CDR3 DNA: TGTGCCAGTAGTGACGGGTCACCAAACACTGAAGCTTTCTTT
CDR3 protein: CASSDGSPNTEAFF

V gene: TRBV11-3
D gene: NA
clone size: few
J gene: TRBJ1-5
CDR3 DNA: TGTGCCAGCAGCTTAGATCTTATAGGACACTATAGCAATCAGCCCCAGCATTTT
CDR3 protein: CASSLDLIGHYSNQPQHF

V gene: TRBV19
D gene: NA
clone size: few
J gene: TRBJ2-7
CDR3 DNA: TGTGCCAGTAGTCCAAGGGACCGCACCTACGAGCAGTACTTC
CDR3 protein: CASSPRDRTYEQYF

V gene: TRBV9
D gene: NA
clone size: medium-sized
J gene: TRBJ1-1
CDR3 DNA: TGTGCCAGCACCAGGACAGATCCTCCGGTGACTGAAGCTTTCTTT
CDR3 protein: CASTRTDPPVTEAFF

V gene: TRBV11-3
D gene: NA
clone size: NA
J gene: TRBJ2-2
CDR3 DNA: TGTGCCAGCCCTTATCCTGGGCCAGACACCGGGGAGCTGTTTTTT
CDR3 protein: CASPYPGPDTGELFF

V gene: TRBV15
D gene: NA
clone size: once
J gene: TRBJ2-3
CDR3 DNA: TGTGCCACCAGCAGAGGTGGAGGGGAGGATACGCAGTATTTT
CDR3 protein: CATSRGGGEDTQYF

V gene: TRBV18
D gene: NA
clone size: NA
J gene: TRBJ2-1
CDR3 DNA: TGTGCCAGCTCACCAGTATCACAGGGTTGGTTCTTC
CDR3 protein: CASSPVSQGWFF

V gene: TRBV18
D gene: TRBD1
clone size: NA
J gene: TRBJ1-6
CDR3 DNA: TGTGCCAGCTCAGCCGGGACAGGGCCTAATTCACCCCTCCACTTT
CDR3 protein: CASSAGTGPNSPLHF

V gene: TRBV9
D gene: TRBD1
clone size: NA
J gene: TRBJ2-7
CDR3 DNA: TGTGCCAGCCGCCAGGGACAGGGGGTAGAAGAGCAGTACTTC
CDR3 protein: CASRQGQGVEEQYF

V gene: TRBV19
D gene: NA
clone size: few
J gene: TRBJ1-1
CDR3 DNA: TGTGCCAGTAGTATCCATCAGAAGAACACTGAAGCTTTCTTT
CDR3 protein: CASSIHQKNTEAFF

V gene: TRBV6-8
D gene: NA
clone size: few
J gene: TRBJ2-7
CDR3 DNA: TGTGCCAGCAGTGATCTGACGGCTCTCTACGAGCAGTACTTC
CDR3 protein: CASSDLTALYEQYF

V gene: TRBV19
D gene: NA
clone size: NA
J gene: TRBJ1-1
CDR3 DNA: TGTGCCAGTAGTAATTTAGGTGGGACGCAGAACACTGAAGCTTTCTTT
CDR3 protein: CASSNLGGTQNTEAFF

V gene: TRBV14
D gene: NA
clone size: NA
J gene: TRBJ1-3
CDR3 DNA: TGTGCCAGCAGCCAAGACGGGCAGACCGTCTCTGGAAACACCATATATTTT
CDR3 protein: CASSQDGQTVSGNTIYF

V gene: TRBV7-5
D gene: NA
clone size: few
J gene: TRBJ1-5
CDR3 DNA: TGTGCCAGCAGCCAAGTGGACGGAGATAATCAGCCCCAGCATTTT
CDR3 protein: CASSQVDGDNQPQHF

V gene: TRBV2
D gene: NA
clone size: few
J gene: TRBJ2-1
CDR3 DNA: TGTGCCAGCAGCCGCTTTTCAAGCTCCTACAATGAGCAGTTCTTC
CDR3 protein: CASSRFSSSYNEQFF

V gene: TRBV19
D gene: NA
clone size: NA
J gene: TRBJ1-2
CDR3 DNA: TGTGCCACTGACAACGGTTTAAACTATGGCTACACCTTC
CDR3 protein: CATDNGLNYGYTF

V gene: TRBV19
D gene: NA
clone size: once
J gene: TRBJ2-2
CDR3 DNA: TGTGCCAGTAGTTCCAGGAACATCGGGGAGCTGTTTTTT
CDR3 protein: CASSSRNIGELFF

V gene: TRBV11-3
D gene: NA
clone size: medium-sized
J gene: TRBJ1-4
CDR3 DNA: TGTGCCAGCGGCAAGCAGACAGCTACTAATGAAAAACTGTTTTTT
CDR3 protein: CASGKQTATNEKLFF

V gene: TRBV30
D gene: NA
clone size: NA
J gene: TRBJ2-7
CDR3 DNA: TGTGCCTGGAGTGTTGCCTACGAGCAGTACTTC
CDR3 protein: CAWSVAYEQYF

V gene: TRBV6-8
D gene: TRBD1
clone size: medium-sized
J gene: TRBJ2-7
CDR3 DNA: TGTGCCAGCAGTTACTCGAAGGACAGGGTACGTTACGAGCAGTACTTC
CDR3 protein: CASSYSKDRVRYEQYF

V gene: TRBV7-6
D gene: TRBD1
clone size: NA
J gene: TRBJ2-2
CDR3 DNA: TGTGCCAGCAGCCCTCGGACAGGGAGGAACACCGGGGAGCTGTTTTTT
CDR3 protein: CASSPRTGRNTGELFF

V gene: TRBV11-3
D gene: TRBD2
clone size: few
J gene: TRBJ2-1
CDR3 DNA: TGTGCCAGCAGCTTACTAGCGGGGGGTTACAATGAGCAGTTCTTC
CDR3 protein: CASSLLAGGYNEQFF

V gene: TRBV10-3
D gene: NA
clone size: NA
J gene: TRBJ1-1
CDR3 DNA: TGTGCCATGACAGAATTGAACACTGAAGCTTTCTTT
CDR3 protein: CAMTELNTEAFF

V gene: TRBV19
D gene: NA
clone size: NA
J gene: TRBJ2-7
CDR3 DNA: TGTGCCAGTAGTATAAGAGGGGACGAGCAGTACTTC
CDR3 protein: CASSIRGDEQYF

V gene: TRBV9
D gene: NA
clone size: medium-sized
J gene: TRBJ1-5
CDR3 DNA: TGTGCCAGCGGTGGTCAACAAGATCAGCCCCAGCATTTT
CDR3 protein: CASGGQQDQPQHF

V gene: TRBV29-1
D gene: NA
clone size: NA
J gene: TRBJ1-5
CDR3 DNA: TGCAGCGTTGTCGAGTCGGGACAAGGGGGGCAGCCCCAGCATTTT
CDR3 protein: CSVVESGQGGQPQHF

V gene: TRBV6-8
D gene: NA
clone size: NA
J gene: TRBJ2-1
CDR3 DNA: TGTGCCAGCAGTTTCCCTAGGACTGAGCAGTTCTTC
CDR3 protein: CASSFPRTEQFF

V gene: TRBV19
D gene: NA
clone size: NA
J gene: TRBJ2-2
CDR3 DNA: TGTGCCAGTAGTATAGGGGCGCTCGGGGAGCTGTTTTTT
CDR3 protein: CASSIGALGELFF